This TCR beta chain was sequenced in a study of blood T cell repertoires in COVID-19 (dated by TCRdb to 2020 to 2022). About the full investigation: The collaborator samples originated in the United States, Italy and Spain and spanned the acute and convalescent phases of COVID-19. The samples were drawn from the first 160 participants of the ongoing ImmuneRACE study and from 1,254 subjects provided by 6 global collaborators. The repertoires were released in a freely available public database intended as a resource for research on the immune response to SARS-CoV-2. The material from the prospective study consisted of cDNA or gDNA derived from T cells, B-cell-depleted T cells, or PBMCs. Deeply sampled blood TCRbeta repertoires from subjects exposed to, actively infected with, or recovered from COVID-19 were included in the dataset. Sample metadata almost always included a de-identified subject ID, COVID-19 status, age in years and sex. Where available, HLA class I and class II types were taken from metadata supplied by the sample provider and were not determined by assay-based typing. Overall results and qualifications from the work: The quantity of clinical and demographic metadata differed by source and by participant and was supplied without curation.

TCRbeta CDR3 regions were amplified from genomic DNA by means of the immunoSEQ Assay, a bias-controlled multiplex PCR. From the authors' description of their analysis: The number of nucleated cells in each sample was estimated from the amplification of reference gene primers within the assay. To quantify the absolute abundance of each unique TCRbeta CDR3 rearrangement, sequence reads were collapsed and filtered. Productive Simpson clonality was computed per sample as the square root of Simpson's diversity index over productive rearrangements. The table comes from immuneACCESS by way of TCRdb, which keeps in-frame sequences with V and J called. Part of the clones is missing from these tables; in studies checked, under half for an unresolved V gene and the rest for unknown reasons. The DNA gave D and trimming, while V, J and clone size come from that table. In this sample the table shows 340,000 or so clones, 80% to 90% of which occur a single time. The ten most abundant clones make up 1% of the sample.

As for this clone: Its antigen specificity is not known. No base-level quality is on record; no much larger clone is a single base apart.

CDR1 and CDR2 (LNHNV, YYDKDF) derive from the germline V gene (reference sequence). From cysteine to phenylalanine, the CDR3 is 14 amino acids long. Kept here is only the CDR3 DNA, which spans 42 bases and is read in frame from base 1. V is shortened by 1 base, J by 6 bases, and the region joining them spans 9 bases. The collaborating institutions used their own protocols to collect whole blood in K2EDTA tubes. Collaborator samples were shipped for TCRbeta analysis as frozen whole blood, isolated PBMCs, or DNA extracted from either sample type. The chain is made from TRBV15 and TRBJ2-2, and the D gene may be TRBD1, 6 bases matching. Sequenced sample: peripheral blood. The TCR comes from a man aged 50-59 years with active or convalescent COVID-19. The CDR3: CATSRAWGPGELFF. At the DNA level, the sequence is TGTGCCACCAGCAGAGCGTGGGGGCCCGGGGAGCTGTTTTTT.